This T cell receptor (beta chain) was recorded in a study of T cell responses to AZD1222 COVID-19 vaccine. General study results and limits: Sampling captured repertoires only after the peak T cell response.

Note on this clone: Its antigen is not identified.

This CDR3 has 15 amino acids. Germline V gene data show CDR1 as LGHNA and CDR2 as YSLEER. Trimming stripped 5 bases from V and 3 bases from J, with 13 bases between. Only in-frame clones appear in the TCRdb table, and some are missing; sequencing was by immunoSEQ multiplex PCR. The sample contains some 120,000 clones, approximately 85% of which appear only once. Sequenced here: peripheral blood, sampled on day 0 of AZD1222 vaccination. The chain uses TRBV4-3 and TRBJ1-4, with D possibly matching TRBD1 (5 bases). This clonotype originated in an adult in good health. CDR3 in amino acids: CASSSQPGPNEKLFF. In DNA, the CDR3 is TGCGCCAGCAGCTCGCAACCGGGGCCTAATGAAAAACTGTTTTTT.